These 14 T cell receptor beta chains came from one sample sequenced in a study of post-analysis software for immune sequencing data. Study-level points and caveats: Relative to controls, patients had about five TRBV segments at higher frequency, with TRBV5-6, TRBV5-1 and TRBV20-1 among these.

These receptors lack a known antigen. Researchers reported that TCR beta cDNA libraries carried unique molecular identifiers. TCRdb passed the PCR reads through MiXCR, listing each CDR3 protein once. The repertoire holds hundreds of thousands of distinct CDR3 sequences, roughly 27% seen once, with roughly 0.57% in the top ten. The sample was blood. All receptors come from a girl aged 10-17 years with multiple sclerosis.

This chain connects TRBV6-4 to TRBJ2-2; 9 bases line up with TRBD2. Germline values: CDR1 MRHNA, CDR2 SNTAGT. This CDR3 contains 15 residues. With V trimmed by 5 bases and J by 2 bases, 3 bases remained unmatched. The DNA for the CDR3 is TGTGCCAGCAGTCCGGGACTAGCAAACACCGGGGAGCTGTTTTTT. Protein: CASSPGLANTGELFF.

The chain has TRBV10-3 and TRBJ2-7; 11 positions match TRBD2. Per the germline V gene, CDR1 is ENHRY and CDR2 is SYGVKD. With V trimmed by 0 bases and J by 12 bases, 4 bases remained unmatched. The CDR3 loop spans 13 amino acids. DNA of the CDR3: TGTGCCATCAGTGAGTCGGGGACTAGCGGTGGGTACTTC. Translated, it gives CAISESGTSGGYF.

The chain joins TRBV5-1 to TRBJ2-1, with 9 bases fitting TRBD2. CDR3 length: 17 residues. Germline-derived CDR1 and CDR2 are SGHRS and YFSETQ. V was clipped by 4 bases and J by 3 bases; unmatched bases: 11. CDR3 sequence: CASSDHIAGDVYNEQFF. CDR3 bases: TGCGCCAGCAGCGACCACATAGCGGGAGACGTCTACAATGAGCAGTTCTTC. Drawing the rest from reference TRBV5-1 and TRBJ2-1, the complete variable domain is KAGVTQTPRYLIKTRGQQVTLSCSPISGHRSVSWYQQTPGQGLQFLFEYFSETQRNKGNFPGRFSGRQFSNSRSEMNVSTLELGDSALYLCASSDHIAGDVYNEQFFGPGTRLTVL.

In this sample, this clonotype turned up a few times. V usage is TRBV29-1 and J usage is TRBJ2-7; D gene uncertain. Germline V CDR1 and CDR2: SQVTM, ANQGSEA. The CDR3 has 14 residues. The V end was cut by 5 bases, the J end by 0 bases, with 14 bases between. CDR3 nucleotides: TGCAGCGTTCAACCACACCTGAGCTCCTACGAGCAGTACTTC. Residues: CSVQPHLSSYEQYF.

This chain uses TRBV5-1 with TRBJ2-1; D could derive from TRBD1 or TRBD2 (5 bases each). V lost 1 base, J lost 6 bases, and 8 bases lay in between. This CDR3 is built from 13 residues. Germline-derived CDR1 and CDR2 are SGHRS and YFSETQ. DNA for the CDR3: TGCGCCAGCAGCTTGTATGGGGGCAATGAGCAGTTCTTC. Its protein is CASSLYGGNEQFF.

Concerning this clonotype: One end of the junction does not line up with germline, which may come from a read error. This sequence joins TRBV3-1 and TRBJ1-2; TRBD1 is a possible D gene (5 bases). This CDR3 is built from 13 residues. Per the germline V gene, CDR1 is LGHDT and CDR2 is YNNKEL (reference sequence). In DNA form, the CDR3 reads TGTGCCGGCAGCCAGAAGAGTGCAGGGGGCTACACCTTC. As protein: CAGSQKSAGGYTF.

The table lists this clonotype with a few counts. The J gene is TRBJ1-5, the V gene TRBV7-9; D remains unclear. V was trimmed by 3 bases and J by 1 base, leaving 22 bases between them. This CDR3 region has 19 residues. Germline V gene lookup returns CDR1 SEHNR and CDR2 FQNEAQ (reference sequence). CDR3 sequence (DNA): TGTGCCAGCAGCTTGAATCACCTGGGCGGAATCGAGAGCAATCAGCCCCAGCATTTT. Residues: CASSLNHLGGIESNQPQHF.

This clonotype came up many times. J is TRBJ2-6 and V is TRBV7-9; weak D call: TRBD2 (5 bases). Trimming left V 5 bases short and J 1 base short, with 6 bases between. The V gene's germline CDR1 is SEHNR and CDR2 FQNEAQ (reference sequence). The CDR3 contains 14 residues. The CDR3 protein is CASSRTSGANVLTF. The CDR3 DNA is TGTGCCAGCAGCCGGACTTCTGGGGCCAACGTCCTGACTTTC.

The rearrangement links TRBV5-1 to TRBJ1-1, with D tentatively TRBD1 (6 bases). Trimming took 7 bases from V and 6 from J, leaving 13 bases between them. Germline V gene sequence: CDR1 SGHRS, CDR2 YFSETQ. The CDR3 extends over 12 amino acids. CDR3: CASGDTRAEAFF. The CDR3 bases are TGCGCCAGCGGGGACACCCGGGCTGAAGCTTTCTTT.

The chain is built from TRBV28 and TRBJ2-5; no reliable D call. With 4 bases removed from V and 5 bases from J, the gap between germline ends came to 20 bases. The germline CDR1 and CDR2 sequences are MDHEN and SYDVKM. This CDR3 is 16 amino acids long. The CDR3: CASSWHGPGRRETQYF. The CDR3 DNA reads as TGTGCCAGCAGTTGGCATGGACCCGGGCGCCGGGAGACCCAGTACTTC.

The chain joins TRBV20-1 to TRBJ2-7, with TRBD2 matching 8 bases. The CDR3 is made up of 14 amino acids. Per germline, CDR1 DFQATT and CDR2 SNEGSKA (reference sequence). V was clipped by 5 bases and J by 6 bases; unmatched bases: 12. CDR3 region: CSAELVAGGGEQYF. CDR3 bases: TGCAGTGCTGAGCTGGTGGCGGGAGGAGGCGAGCAGTACTTC.

The chain employs TRBV3-1 and TRBJ1-1; no clear D. The germline V and J ends were trimmed by 4 bases and 6 bases, with 12 bases remaining between them. The CDR3 runs 13 residues. Germline CDR1 is LGHDT and CDR2 is YNNKEL (reference sequence). Here the CDR3 reads CASSRLGRAEAFF. The CDR3 DNA reads TGTGCCAGCAGCCGTCTCGGTCGGGCTGAAGCTTTCTTT.

This rearrangement joins TRBV5-5 to TRBJ1-1; D remains unclear. Trimming pared 5 bases from V and 2 bases from J, leaving 7 bases between. The CDR3 runs 12 residues. Germline CDR1 SGHKS, CDR2 YYEKEE (reference sequence). For the CDR3, the DNA is TGTGCCAGCAGAGGGATAAACACTGAAGCTTTCTTT. Its protein product is CASRGINTEAFF.

The V gene is TRBV20-1, the J gene TRBJ2-5; 7 bases are shared with TRBD1. The V and J ends lost 3 bases and 5 bases, in that order; junction bases with no gene match: 6. This CDR3 has 13 residues. Per the germline V gene, CDR1 is DFQATT and CDR2 is SNEGSKA (reference sequence). The CDR3 sequence: CSARGTAVETQYF. The CDR3 DNA reads as TGCAGTGCTAGGGGGACAGCGGTCGAGACCCAGTACTTC.